What follows is one T cell receptor (beta chain) and its context. This entry is derived from a study of control samples from healthy donors and cancer patients. Clones were sequenced by immunoSEQ multiplex PCR, and TCRdb holds only the in-frame ones, with some missing. This table holds over 200,000 clones, roughly 80% found once. Material: PBMCs. The sequence was collected from a woman aged 55-75 years with lung cancer.

CDR3 amino acids: CASSQDSRNYGYTF. The CDR3 bases are TGTGCCAGCAGCCAAGACTCACGGAACTATGGCTACACCTTC. This rearrangement joins TRBV3-1 (or the pseudogene TRBV3-2) to TRBJ1-2; D unresolved. Germline CDR1 LGHDT, CDR2 YNNKEL (reference sequence). Trimming took off 0 bases at V and 2 bases at J, with 7 bases between the two ends. There are 14 residues in the CDR3.